This TCR beta chain was observed in a study of OX40 agonist ivuxolimab in advanced cancers. Study details: Eligibility rules accepted prior anti-PD-1, anti-PD-L1 or anti-CTLA-4 therapy, and under 45% had some.

A word on this clone: What it binds is unknown.

TCRdb keeps only in-frame clones here, not all; method: immunoSEQ multiplex PCR. The data contain about 66,000 clones, around 84% of them singletons. On cycle 4 day 1 and cycle 7 day 1, as well as at baseline, blood was sampled. Study observations and caveats: There were, on average, more expanded clones in CD8+ T cells than in CD4+.

The clonotype originates from an adult with an advanced solid tumor such as melanoma, head and neck, liver or kidney cancer. The specimen comprised CD4+ or CD8+ T cells sorted from blood, sampled in a trial of the OX40 agonist ivuxolimab.

CDR3 nucleotide sequence: TGTGCCAGTATTCCCTCGGGCTACACAGATACGCAGTATTTT. Translation: CASIPSGYTDTQYF. The chain recombines TRBV5-6 with TRBJ2-3; D call uncertain. Germline loops: CDR1 SGHDT, CDR2 YYEEEE. The germline V and J ends were trimmed by 8 bases and 2 bases, with 15 bases remaining between them. The CDR3 covers 14 residues.